Below are 14 T cell receptor beta chains sequenced from a single sample in a study of T cells in Graves' hyperthyroidism and ophthalmopathy. RNA transcripts were the template for amplifying TCR beta CDR3 regions. TCR CDR3 regions were first amplified by RT-PCR with HTBI primers. TCRdb reprocessed the multiplex PCR reads with MiXCR, giving one entry per CDR3 protein. The data contain some 600,000 distinct CDR3 sequences, 35% to 55% of them seen just once; the ten biggest clones take up about 8.2%. Sample: peripheral blood or thyroid tissue (not recorded which). These receptor sequences come from a woman younger than 30 with Graves' hyperthyroidism.

V and J are TRBV19 and TRBJ1-5; no firm D call. The CDR3 is made up of 13 amino acids. Germline V CDR1 and CDR2: LNHDA, SQIVND (reference sequence). V gave up 3 bases and J gave up 5 bases, with 8 bases separating them. The CDR3 DNA follows: TGTGCCAGTAGTATCAGTTCCCATCAGCCCCAGCATTTT. This sequence encodes CASSISSHQPQHF.

At least ten counts were recorded for this clonotype. The V call is TRBV29-1, the J call TRBJ2-2; D perhaps matches TRBD1 (6 bases). CDR3 length: 14 amino acids. Trimming removed 5 bases from V and 1 base from J, with 11 bases in between. Per the germline V gene, CDR1 is SQVTM and CDR2 is ANQGSEA. The CDR3 loop reads CSVQGIMNTGELFF. CDR3 DNA: TGCAGCGTTCAGGGGATTATGAACACCGGGGAGCTGTTTTTT.

V is TRBV2 and J is TRBJ2-7; D is possibly TRBD1 (5 bases). Trimming pared 1 base from V and 0 bases from J, leaving 10 bases between. Germline V gives CDR1 SNHLY, CDR2 FYNNEI. This CDR3 comprises 15 residues. This CDR3 reads CASSEERQLSYEQYF. Written as DNA, the CDR3 is TGTGCCAGCAGTGAAGAAAGACAGCTCTCCTACGAGCAGTACTTC.

The chain is built from TRBV29-1 and TRBJ2-7, with 7 bases identical to TRBD2. V dropped 6 bases and J dropped 6; count of bases not matched to a gene: 5. From germline, CDR1 is SQVTM and CDR2 ANQGSEA. The CDR3 consists of 11 residues. This CDR3 reads CSVTAGFEQYF. The CDR3 region has the DNA TGCAGCGTCACAGCGGGGTTCGAGCAGTACTTC.

This clonotype was seen many times. The chain employs TRBV2 and TRBJ2-7; tentatively, D is TRBD1 (5 bases). The V gene lost 3 bases and the J gene lost 5 bases, with 11 bases spanning the gap. The CDR3 runs 13 residues. Germline CDR1 and CDR2: SNHLY and FYNNEI. The CDR3 sequence is CASSESQGNEQYF. DNA of the CDR3: TGTGCCAGCAGTGAGAGCCAGGGCAACGAGCAGTACTTC.

In its sample, this clonotype was seen many times. The V and J genes are TRBV29-1 and TRBJ2-7; D is unresolved. The CDR3 has 10 residues. The V gene's germline CDR1 is SQVTM and CDR2 ANQGSEA. V lost 4 bases and J 3 bases, leaving 4 bases between the germline ends. The CDR3 bases are TGCAGCGTTGCCAGCTACGAGCAGTACTTC. It is translated as CSVASYEQYF.

The rearrangement joins TRBV9 to TRBJ1-2, with TRBD1 as a possible D gene (5 bases). The CDR3 extends over 15 amino acids. Between the trimmed V and J ends, which lost 4 bases and 3 bases, there was a span of 16 bases. Germline loops: CDR1 SGDLS, CDR2 YYNGEE. DNA for the CDR3: TGTGCCAGCAGCCAACAGGTAGCGCAGGACTATGGCTACACCTTC. Its protein product is CASSQQVAQDYGYTF. The full variable domain, rest sourced from reference TRBV9 and TRBJ1-2, is DSGVTQTPKHLITATGQRVTLRCSPRSGDLSVYWYQQSLDQGLQFLIQYYNGEERAKGNILERFSAQQFPDLHSELNLSSLELGDSALYFCASSQQVAQDYGYTFGSGTRLTVV.

On this clonotype itself: Just one base apart from a much larger clone, this may be a read error. The chain joins TRBV7-6 to TRBJ2-5; D is unresolved. The CDR3 loop spans 15 amino acids. Germline CDR1 and CDR2: SGHVS and FNYEAQ. V lost 4 bases to trimming and J lost 5 bases, with 17 bases between them. In nucleotides, the CDR3 is TGTGCCAGCAGCTCCCCCAGGACCGGCAGGGAGACCCAGTACTTC. This translates into CASSSPRTGRETQYF.

This sequence joins TRBV10-3 and TRBJ1-1, with TRBD1 as a possible D gene (6 bases). Trimming took 10 bases from V and 8 from J, leaving 23 bases between them. There are 14 residues in the CDR3. Per germline, CDR1 ENHRY and CDR2 SYGVKD. The CDR3 region is CASSPRTATREAFF. The CDR3 region has the DNA TGTGCCAGCAGCCCCCGGACAGCCACTCGAGAAGCTTTCTTT.

A note on this clonotype: Mismatch with germline at one junction end may stem from a read error. V is TRBV5-8 and J is TRBJ1-5; 9 positions match TRBD1. This CDR3 is built from 15 residues. Germline CDR1 is SGHTS and CDR2 is YDEGEE. The CDR3 spells CASSQTGGYNQPQHF. The CDR3 nucleotides read TGCGCCAGCAGTCAAACAGGGGGCTACAATCAGCCCCAGCATTTT. The full variable domain, rest sourced from reference TRBV5-8 and TRBJ1-5, is EAGVTQSPTHLIKTRGQQATLRCSPISGHTSVYWYQQALGLGLQFLLWYDEGEERNRGNFPPRFSGRQFPNYSSELNVNALELEDSALYLCASSQTGGYNQPQHFGDGTRLSIL.

This clonotype was seen only a few times. This chain joins TRBV4-1 and TRBJ1-3; TRBD1 matches at 8 bases. The CDR3 extends over 15 amino acids. CDR1 MGHRA and CDR2 YSYEKL come from the germline V gene. Losses at the gene ends were 3 bases for V and 2 bases for J; bases not matched to a gene: 3. The CDR3: CASSHRTGTGNTIYF. The CDR3 DNA reads as TGCGCCAGCAGCCACCGGACAGGGACTGGAAACACCATATATTTT.

CDR3 nucleotides: TGTGCCAGCACCCGGACAGGGGGCGCGGAGACCCAGTACTTC. This encodes CASTRTGGAETQYF. The chain uses TRBV10-3 and TRBJ2-5; 11 bases map to TRBD1. The CDR3 sequence is 14 residues long. The trim removed 10 bases at V and 5 bases at J, leaving 9 bases unmatched. From germline, CDR1 is ENHRY and CDR2 SYGVKD.

V and J are TRBV24-1 and TRBJ2-3; D may be TRBD1 (5 bases). Germline loops: CDR1 KGHDR, CDR2 SFDVKD. This CDR3 comprises 15 residues. V lost 3 bases to trimming and J lost 0 bases, with 9 bases between them. CDR3 sequence: CATSDTTASTDTQYF. The CDR3 coding sequence is TGTGCCACCAGTGATACGACAGCTAGCACAGATACGCAGTATTTT.

This chain uses TRBV20-1 with TRBJ1-1; D uncertain. This CDR3 contains 16 residues. The V and J ends lost 0 bases and 0 bases respectively, with 14 bases between them. Germline V gene lookup returns CDR1 DFQATT and CDR2 SNEGSKA (reference sequence). DNA for the CDR3: TGCAGTGCTAGAGATAGGATAGGCGTCATGAACACTGAAGCTTTCTTT. The encoded protein is CSARDRIGVMNTEAFF.